Sequencing of this TCR beta chain was carried out in a study of blood T cell repertoires in COVID-19. The V end lost 4 bases, the J end lost 6 bases, and 17 bases lay between the germline ends. The CDR3 extends over 14 amino acids. Germline V CDR1 and CDR2: SGHKS, YYEKEE (reference sequence). How the authors handled the data: How many nucleated cells were present was estimated from reference gene primer amplification. Profiling relied on immunoSEQ multiplex PCR, and the TCRdb table lists in-frame clones only, not all of them. For V, J and clone size, that table is used; D and trimming come from the DNA. The table has 97,000 or so clones, 70% to 85% seen once. This clone was observed a single time.

The chain combines TRBV5-5 with TRBJ2-7, with D tentatively TRBD2 (5 bases). This clonotype originated in a man aged 55 to 70 with active or convalescent COVID-19. The sequencing sample was made of peripheral blood. The CDR3 region has the DNA TGTGCCAGCAGCGCGGGCCCGAACGCTGGCGAGCAGTACGTC. Translation: CASSAGPNAGEQYV.